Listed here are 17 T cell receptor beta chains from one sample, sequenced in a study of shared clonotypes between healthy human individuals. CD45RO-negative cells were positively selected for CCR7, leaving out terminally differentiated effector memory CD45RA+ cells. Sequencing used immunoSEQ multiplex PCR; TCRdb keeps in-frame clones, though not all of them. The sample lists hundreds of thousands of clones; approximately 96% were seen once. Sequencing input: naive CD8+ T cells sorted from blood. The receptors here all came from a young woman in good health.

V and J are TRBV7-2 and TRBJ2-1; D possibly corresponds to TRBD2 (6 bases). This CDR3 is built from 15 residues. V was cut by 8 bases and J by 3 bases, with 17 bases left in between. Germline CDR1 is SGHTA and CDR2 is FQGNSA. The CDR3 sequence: CASQTNAGNYNEQFF. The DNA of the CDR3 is TGTGCCAGCCAGACCAACGCGGGGAACTACAATGAGCAGTTCTTC.

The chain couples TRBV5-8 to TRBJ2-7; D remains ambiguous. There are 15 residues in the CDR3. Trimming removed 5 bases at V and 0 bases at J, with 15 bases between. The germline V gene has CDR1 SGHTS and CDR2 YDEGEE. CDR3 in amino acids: CASSPGTSSSYEQYF. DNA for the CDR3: TGTGCCAGCAGTCCCGGAACATCGAGCTCCTACGAGCAGTACTTC.

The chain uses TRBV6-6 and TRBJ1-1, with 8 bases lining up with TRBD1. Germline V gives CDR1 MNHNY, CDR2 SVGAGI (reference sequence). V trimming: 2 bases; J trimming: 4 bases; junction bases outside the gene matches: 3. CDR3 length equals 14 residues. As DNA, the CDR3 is TGTGCCAGCAGTTACGGGCAGGGGGCCACTGAAGCTTTCTTT. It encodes CASSYGQGATEAFF.

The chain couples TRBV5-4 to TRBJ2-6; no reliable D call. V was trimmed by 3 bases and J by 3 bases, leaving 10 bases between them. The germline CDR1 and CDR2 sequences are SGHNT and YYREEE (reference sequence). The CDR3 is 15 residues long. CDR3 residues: CASSSPLFGANVLTF. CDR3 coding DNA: TGTGCCAGCAGCTCGCCCTTGTTTGGGGCCAACGTCCTGACTTTC.

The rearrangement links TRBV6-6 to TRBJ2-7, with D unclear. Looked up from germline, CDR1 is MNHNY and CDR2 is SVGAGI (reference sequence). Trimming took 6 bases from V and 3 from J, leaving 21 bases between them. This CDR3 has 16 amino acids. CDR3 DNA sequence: TGTGCCAGCAGACCAAACGACTTGCACGGGCACTACGAGCAGTACTTC. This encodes CASRPNDLHGHYEQYF.

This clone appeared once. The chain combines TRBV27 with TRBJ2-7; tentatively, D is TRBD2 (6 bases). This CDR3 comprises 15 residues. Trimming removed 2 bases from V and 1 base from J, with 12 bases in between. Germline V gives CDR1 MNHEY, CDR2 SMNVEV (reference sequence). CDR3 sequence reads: CASSLGPGGSYEQYF. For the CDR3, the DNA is TGTGCCAGCAGTTTAGGGCCCGGGGGATCCTACGAGCAGTACTTC.

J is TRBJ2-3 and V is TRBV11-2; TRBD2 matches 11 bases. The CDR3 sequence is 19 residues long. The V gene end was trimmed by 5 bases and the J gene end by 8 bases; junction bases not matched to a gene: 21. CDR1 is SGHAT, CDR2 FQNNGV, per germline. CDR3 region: CASSQAGLAAPSRGGTQYF. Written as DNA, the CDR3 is TGTGCCAGCAGCCAGGCGGGACTAGCGGCCCCGAGCCGGGGGGGTACGCAGTATTTT.

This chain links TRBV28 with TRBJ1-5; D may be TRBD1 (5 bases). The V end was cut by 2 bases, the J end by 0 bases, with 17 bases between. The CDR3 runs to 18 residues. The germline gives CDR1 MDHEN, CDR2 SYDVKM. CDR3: CASSLTEGTGYSNQPQHF. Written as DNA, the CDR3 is TGTGCCAGCAGTTTAACCGAGGGGACGGGTTATAGCAATCAGCCCCAGCATTTT. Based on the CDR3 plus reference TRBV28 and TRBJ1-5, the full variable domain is DVKVTQSSRYLVKRTGEKVFLECVQDMDHENMFWYRQDPGLGLRLIYFSYDVKMKEKGDIPEGYSVSREKKERFSLILESASTNQTSMYLCASSLTEGTGYSNQPQHFGDGTRLSIL.

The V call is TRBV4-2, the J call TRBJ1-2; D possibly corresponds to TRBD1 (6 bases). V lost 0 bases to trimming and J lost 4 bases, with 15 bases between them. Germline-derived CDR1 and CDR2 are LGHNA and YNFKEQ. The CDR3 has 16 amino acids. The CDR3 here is CASSQEPGGQGYGYTF. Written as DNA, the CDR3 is TGTGCCAGCAGCCAAGAACCCGGGGGGCAGGGCTATGGCTACACCTTC.

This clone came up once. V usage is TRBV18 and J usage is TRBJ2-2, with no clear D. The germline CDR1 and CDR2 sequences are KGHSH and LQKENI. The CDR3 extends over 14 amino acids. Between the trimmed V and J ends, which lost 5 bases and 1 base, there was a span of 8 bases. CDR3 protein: CASSTTLNTGELFF. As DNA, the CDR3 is TGTGCCAGCTCAACGACACTGAACACCGGGGAGCTGTTTTTT. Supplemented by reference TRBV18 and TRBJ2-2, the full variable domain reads NAGVMQNPRHLVRRRGQEARLRCSPMKGHSHVYWYRQLPEEGLKFMVYLQKENIIDESGMPKERFSAEFPKEGPSILRIQQVVRGDSAAYFCASSTTLNTGELFFGEGSRLTVL.

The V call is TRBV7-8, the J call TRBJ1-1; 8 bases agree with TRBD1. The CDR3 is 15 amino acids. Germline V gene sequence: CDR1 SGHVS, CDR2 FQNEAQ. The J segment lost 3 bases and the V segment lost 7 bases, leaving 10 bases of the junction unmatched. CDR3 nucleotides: TGTGCCAGCACCGTCAGGGGGCCTATGGACACTGAAGCTTTCTTT. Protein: CASTVRGPMDTEAFF.

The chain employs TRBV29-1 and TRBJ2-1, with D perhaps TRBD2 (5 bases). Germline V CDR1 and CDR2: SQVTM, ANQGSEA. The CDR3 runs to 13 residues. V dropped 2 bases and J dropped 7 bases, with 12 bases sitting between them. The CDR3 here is CSVEPDLLNEQFF. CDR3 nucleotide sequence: TGCAGCGTTGAACCGGACTTATTAAATGAGCAGTTCTTC.

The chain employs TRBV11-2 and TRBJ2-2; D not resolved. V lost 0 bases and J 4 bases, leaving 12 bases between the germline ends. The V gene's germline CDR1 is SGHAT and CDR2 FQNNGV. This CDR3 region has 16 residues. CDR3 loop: CASSLEVSGATGELFF. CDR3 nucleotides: TGTGCCAGCAGCTTAGAGGTCTCAGGAGCCACCGGGGAGCTGTTTTTT.

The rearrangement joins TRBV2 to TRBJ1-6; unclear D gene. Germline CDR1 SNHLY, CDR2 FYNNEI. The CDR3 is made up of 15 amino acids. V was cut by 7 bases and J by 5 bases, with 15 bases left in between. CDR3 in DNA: TGTGCCAGCAATTTCCCAGAACCACATAATTCACCCCTCCACTTT. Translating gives CASNFPEPHNSPLHF. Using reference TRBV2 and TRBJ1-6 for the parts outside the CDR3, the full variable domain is EPEVTQTPSHQVTQMGQEVILRCVPISNHLYFYWYRQILGQKVEFLVSFYNNEISEKSEIFDDQFSVERPDGSNFTLKIRSTKLEDSAMYFCASNFPEPHNSPLHFGNGTRLTVT.

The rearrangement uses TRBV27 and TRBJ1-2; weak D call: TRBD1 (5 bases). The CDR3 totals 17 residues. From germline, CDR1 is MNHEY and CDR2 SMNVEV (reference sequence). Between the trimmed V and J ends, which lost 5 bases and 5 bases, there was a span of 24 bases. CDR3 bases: TGTGCCAGCAGTGGGGAGAATCCAGGGAACCCGAGATATGGCTACACCTTC. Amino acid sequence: CASSGENPGNPRYGYTF.

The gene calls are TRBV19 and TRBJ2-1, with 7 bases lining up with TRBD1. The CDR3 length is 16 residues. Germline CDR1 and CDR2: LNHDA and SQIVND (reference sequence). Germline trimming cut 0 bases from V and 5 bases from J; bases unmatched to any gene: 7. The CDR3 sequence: CASSIDDLGQNNEQFF. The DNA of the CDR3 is TGTGCCAGTAGTATAGACGACCTGGGACAGAACAATGAGCAGTTCTTC.

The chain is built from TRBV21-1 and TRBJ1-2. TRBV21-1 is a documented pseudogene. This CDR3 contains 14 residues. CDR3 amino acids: CASSKAREPYGYTF. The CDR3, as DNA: TGTGCCAGCAGCAAAGCACGAGAACCCTATGGCTACACCTTC.